This T cell receptor beta chain was sequenced during a study of blood T cell repertoires in COVID-19. Study overall: The analysed material was cDNA or gDNA that came from T cells, B-cell-depleted T cells, or PBMCs.

CDR1 SGHTA and CDR2 FQGNSA come from the germline V gene. This CDR3 has 15 amino acids. Trimming removed 1 base at V and 0 bases at J, with 7 bases between. As originally analysed: Using reference gene primer amplification, nucleated cell counts were estimated. The method was immunoSEQ multiplex PCR; TCRdb's version includes in-frame clones alone and lacks a portion of them. The V and J calls and clone size come from that table; D and trimming were worked out from the DNA. The table shows 300,000 to 350,000 clones, with around 90% occurring only once. It was during active infection that Seattle patients were enrolled and then longitudinally followed.

The sequencing input was peripheral blood. This TCR was sampled from a woman aged 25 to 45 with COVID-19, enrolled during active disease. The chain links TRBV7-2 to TRBJ2-1; a possible D gene is TRBD2 (5 bases). CDR3 amino acids: CASSLEGSSYNEQFF. The CDR3 region has the DNA TGTGCCAGCAGCTTAGAAGGGAGCTCCTACAATGAGCAGTTCTTC.